This TCR beta chain was observed in a study of shared clonotypes between healthy human individuals. The length of the CDR3 is 15 residues. V lost 5 bases and J 7 bases, leaving 18 bases between the germline ends. The germline V gene has CDR1 MNHEY and CDR2 SVGAGI. Each sample came from a Caucasian adult donor living in Nashville, Tennessee. 200 to 250 ng DNA, 25,000 to 30,000 T cell genomes, went into each sorted-subset replicate PCR. Assay: immunoSEQ multiplex PCR; the TCRdb copy retains only in-frame clones and omits some. Of 2 million to 3 million clones in the sample, 93% were seen once. The rearrangement uses TRBV6-5 and TRBJ1-3; D is perhaps TRBD1 (5 bases). The clonotype comes from a man aged 18-30 years in good health. Some clones in this sample may be carry-over from other donors' samples. The sample was naive CD4+ T cells from PBMCs. The subset was: CD45RA+ positively selected. CDR3 DNA: TGTGCCAGCAGTAAACTAGGGGTCAACCTGAACACCATATATTTT. Translated: CASSKLGVNLNTIYF.